Following are 20 T cell receptor beta chains from one sample sequenced in a study of blood T cell repertoires in COVID-19. Sequencing was performed with immunoSEQ multiplex PCR; in TCRdb, only in-frame clones are kept and a portion is missing. The data show about 54,000 clones, roughly 87% seen once. Sequencing used peripheral blood. These receptors were obtained from a man between 45 and 60 years old with active COVID-19.

This chain connects TRBV19 to TRBJ2-2; 10 bases align to TRBD2. The V gene end was trimmed by 0 bases and the J gene end by 5 bases; junction bases not matched to a gene: 9. Germline values: CDR1 LNHDA, CDR2 SQIVND (reference sequence). The length of the CDR3 is 18 residues. For the CDR3, the DNA is TGTGCCAGTAGTATAGAAACCCCTAGCGGGGGAAGAACCGGGGAGCTGTTTTTT. It specifies CASSIETPSGGRTGELFF. Based on the CDR3 plus reference TRBV19 and TRBJ2-2, the full variable domain is DGGITQSPKYLFRKEGQNVTLSCEQNLNHDAMYWYRQDPGQGLRLIYYSQIVNDFQKGDIAEGYSVSREKKESFPLTVTSAQKNPTAFYLCASSIETPSGGRTGELFFGEGSRLTVL.

The rearrangement joins TRBV7-8 to TRBJ2-2; possibly TRBD2 for D (6 bases). The CDR3 consists of 15 residues. The germline gives CDR1 SGHVS, CDR2 FQNEAQ. V lost 3 bases, J lost 4 bases, and 12 bases lay in between. CDR3 sequence: CASSLGRRGTGELFF. The CDR3, as DNA: TGTGCCAGCAGCTTGGGCCGGAGGGGCACCGGGGAGCTGTTTTTT.

The J gene is TRBJ2-1, the V gene TRBV11-3, with D perhaps TRBD1 (5 bases). The CDR3 runs 15 residues. Between the trimmed V and J ends, which lost 2 bases and 7 bases, there was a span of 15 bases. CDR1 is SGHNT, CDR2 YENEEA, per germline. The CDR3 reads CASSLRSGNSNEQFF. In nucleotides, the CDR3 is TGTGCCAGCAGCTTAAGATCAGGGAATTCGAATGAGCAGTTCTTC. The full variable domain, in which reference TRBV11-3 and TRBJ2-1 provide the parts outside the CDR3, is EAGVVQSPRYKIIEKKQPVAFWCNPISGHNTLYWYLQNLGQGPELLIRYENEEAVDDSQLPKDRFSAERLKGVDSTLKIQPAELGDSAVYLCASSLRSGNSNEQFFGPGTRLTVL.

The chain uses TRBV28 and TRBJ1-2; maybe TRBD1 (6 bases). Looked up from germline, CDR1 is MDHEN and CDR2 is SYDVKM. The V and J ends lost 5 bases and 4 bases respectively, with 11 bases between them. There are 13 residues in the CDR3. The CDR3 DNA sequence: TGTGCCAGCAGTCCAGGGACAACCTATGGCTACACCTTC. Protein sequence: CASSPGTTYGYTF.

The chain joins TRBV19 to TRBJ2-5, with unresolved D. The CDR3 spans 13 residues. The V end was cut by 3 bases, the J end by 1 base, with 6 bases between. Germline CDR1 and CDR2: LNHDA and SQIVND (reference sequence). The CDR3 here is CASSIWLQETQYF. The CDR3 DNA sequence: TGTGCCAGTAGTATCTGGCTCCAAGAGACCCAGTACTTC. Filled out from reference TRBV19 and TRBJ2-5, the complete variable domain reads DGGITQSPKYLFRKEGQNVTLSCEQNLNHDAMYWYRQDPGQGLRLIYYSQIVNDFQKGDIAEGYSVSREKKESFPLTVTSAQKNPTAFYLCASSIWLQETQYFGPGTRLLVL.

This clone was observed a few times. The chain carries TRBV5-4 and TRBJ2-1, with 7 nucleotides matching TRBD1. Looked up from germline, CDR1 is SGHNT and CDR2 is YYREEE (reference sequence). With V trimmed by 5 bases and J by 7 bases, 3 bases remained unmatched. This CDR3 is built from 12 residues. CDR3 region: CASRRQGNEQFF. For the CDR3, the DNA is TGTGCCAGCAGACGACAGGGAAATGAGCAGTTCTTC.

The rearrangement links TRBV11-2 to TRBJ2-7; 8 bases match TRBD1. The J segment lost 0 bases and the V segment lost 5 bases, leaving 12 bases of the junction unmatched. Germline V gene lookup returns CDR1 SGHAT and CDR2 FQNNGV. The CDR3 covers 17 residues. CDR3 nucleotides: TGTGCCAGCAGCCCTATTGACAGGGGCCGGAGCTCCTACGAGCAGTACTTC. As protein: CASSPIDRGRSSYEQYF.

The chain uses TRBV27 and TRBJ1-2; no definite D call. Looked up from germline, CDR1 is MNHEY and CDR2 is SMNVEV (reference sequence). The CDR3 runs to 13 residues. The ends were cut back, 5 bases at V and 5 bases at J, with 12 bases in the middle. CDR3 in amino acids: CASSRAGFYGYTF. The DNA for the CDR3 is TGTGCCAGCAGTAGAGCAGGATTTTATGGCTACACCTTC.

The table lists this clone with a few counts. This rearrangement joins TRBV6-2 or TRBV6-3 to TRBJ1-5, with TRBD1 identical over 7 bases. This CDR3 comprises 17 residues. CDR1 and CDR2 from the germline V gene are MNHEY and SVGEGT. Trimming took 4 bases from V and 2 from J; bases not matched to a gene: 11. The CDR3 sequence: CASSFLDRDPRNQPQHF. CDR3 nucleotide sequence: TGTGCCAGCAGTTTCCTTGACAGGGATCCTCGCAATCAGCCCCAGCATTTT.

J is TRBJ1-5 and V is TRBV24-1; 8 bases match TRBD1. Germline CDR1 KGHDR, CDR2 SFDVKD. J was trimmed by 7 bases and V by 3 bases; bases with no gene match: 4. CDR3 length: 14 residues. The CDR3 here is CATSDPTGEQPQHF. The DNA of the CDR3 is TGTGCCACCAGTGATCCGACAGGGGAGCAGCCCCAGCATTTT.

The sample holds a few counts of this clone. The chain employs TRBV28 and TRBJ2-7, with 10 bases aligning to TRBD1. The CDR3 loop spans 15 amino acids. From germline, CDR1 is MDHEN and CDR2 SYDVKM. The V segment lost 3 bases and the J segment 1 base; nucleotides outside the gene matches: 3. CDR3 DNA sequence: TGTGCCAGCAGTTTGCGACAGGGGGCATCCTACGAGCAGTACTTC. Its protein product is CASSLRQGASYEQYF.

The J gene is TRBJ2-3, the V gene TRBV15; D is ambiguous. CDR3 size: 15 residues. The V and J ends lost 1 base and 4 bases respectively, with 12 bases between them. From germline, CDR1 is LNHNV and CDR2 YYDKDF (reference sequence). CDR3 protein: CATSRAIELADTQYF. In DNA, the CDR3 is TGTGCCACCAGCAGAGCGATTGAGCTGGCAGATACGCAGTATTTT.

The gene calls are TRBV9 and TRBJ1-1, with TRBD1 matching over 11 bases. There are 15 residues in the CDR3. Germline trimming cut 0 bases from V and 5 bases from J; bases unmatched to any gene: 3. The germline gives CDR1 SGDLS, CDR2 YYNGEE. The CDR3 loop reads CASSVEGTGGTEAFF. Here the CDR3 DNA reads TGTGCCAGCAGCGTAGAGGGGACAGGGGGAACTGAAGCTTTCTTT.

The genes are TRBV3-1 (or the pseudogene TRBV3-2) and TRBJ2-7; TRBD1 aligns across 10 bases. V lost 6 bases to trimming and J lost 2 bases; unmatched junction nucleotides: 4. CDR1 LGHDT and CDR2 YNNKEL come from the germline V gene (reference sequence). CDR3 length: 14 amino acids. CDR3 bases: TGTGCCAGCAGACGGACAGGGGGGGCCTACGAGCAGTACTTC. Translating gives CASRRTGGAYEQYF.

This clone was counted between two and nine times. The chain recombines TRBV6-5 with TRBJ2-7, with unresolved D. This CDR3 has 15 amino acids. V was cut by 6 bases and J by 3 bases, with 18 bases left in between. Germline V gene sequence: CDR1 MNHEY, CDR2 SVGAGI. The DNA for the CDR3 is TGTGCCAGCAGCATAGTAGAGGCTCCCGTCTACGAGCAGTACTTC. Translating it yields CASSIVEAPVYEQYF.

The V call is TRBV3-1 (or the pseudogene TRBV3-2), the J call TRBJ2-5; weak D call: TRBD1 (5 bases). Looked up from germline, CDR1 is LGHDT and CDR2 is YNNKEL (reference sequence). CDR3 length: 13 amino acids. Deletions cut 1 base from V and 4 bases from J, with 7 bases between. CDR3 region: CASSQGGAETQYF. The CDR3 DNA follows: TGTGCCAGCAGCCAAGGGGGCGCAGAGACCCAGTACTTC.

This clone is a singleton in its sample. The rearrangement uses TRBV24-1 and TRBJ2-3; TRBD2 matches at 10 bases. Germline trimming cut 1 base from V and 0 bases from J; bases unmatched to any gene: 6. Germline V lookup: CDR1 KGHDR, CDR2 SFDVKD. The CDR3 has 18 amino acids. CDR3 residues: CATSDFHQRGGSTDTQYF. The CDR3 DNA follows: TGTGCCACCAGTGATTTTCATCAGCGGGGGGGCAGCACAGATACGCAGTATTTT.

V gene TRBV29-1 combines with J gene TRBJ2-7; 8 bases align to TRBD1. This CDR3 has 14 residues. The J segment lost 5 bases and the V segment lost 1 base, leaving 7 bases of the junction unmatched. The germline CDR1 and CDR2 sequences are SQVTM and ANQGSEA. The CDR3 DNA follows: TGCAGCGTTGAAGGTCTCAGGGGGCTGGACGAGCAGTACTTC. The encoded protein is CSVEGLRGLDEQYF.

The chain combines TRBV5-1 with TRBJ2-3; a possible D gene is TRBD2 (6 bases). V shed 0 bases and J shed 3 bases, with 11 bases lying between them. The CDR3 has 15 residues. Germline CDR1 SGHRS, CDR2 YFSETQ. As DNA, the CDR3 is TGCGCCAGCAGCTTGGCGGGAGAGGTGACAGATACGCAGTATTTT. Translated: CASSLAGEVTDTQYF.

This sequence joins TRBV7-2 and TRBJ2-1, with D tentatively TRBD1 (5 bases). Trimming pared 7 bases from V and 1 base from J, leaving 14 bases between. The CDR3 covers 15 residues. Germline V gives CDR1 SGHTA, CDR2 FQGNSA. CDR3 residues: CASIKGAPSYNEQFF. As DNA, the CDR3 is TGTGCCAGCATTAAAGGGGCGCCTTCCTACAATGAGCAGTTCTTC.